The 3 T cell receptor beta chains given below trace back to one sample, sequenced in a study of blood T cell repertoires in COVID-19. Using immunoSEQ multiplex PCR, the repertoire was profiled, and TCRdb retains in-frame clones only, with some absent. The data show some 530,000 clones, with 88% seen just once and around 7.9% held by the top ten. Sequencing input: PBMCs or T cells enriched from blood (not recorded which). These receptors came from a woman aged 55-69 years who had recovered from COVID-19.

This chain links TRBV6-5 with TRBJ2-5; 14 bases align to TRBD2. This CDR3 is 16 amino acids long. The ends lost 4 bases at V and 1 base at J; junction bases unmatched: 2. The V gene's germline CDR1 is MNHEY and CDR2 SVGAGI. The CDR3 region is CASSFGLAGGQETQYF. The CDR3 DNA is TGTGCCAGCAGTTTTGGACTAGCGGGGGGCCAAGAGACCCAGTACTTC.

This clone was counted once. The genes are TRBV2 and TRBJ1-3; tentatively, D is TRBD1 (5 bases). Germline CDR1 is SNHLY and CDR2 is FYNNEI. The ends were cut back, 9 bases at V and 4 bases at J, with 13 bases in the middle. The CDR3 runs 13 residues. The CDR3 loop reads CASTGSTGNTIYF. The CDR3, as DNA: TGTGCCAGTACAGGCTCAACAGGAAACACCATATATTTT.

The V call is TRBV5-6, the J call TRBJ2-1; 7 bases agree with TRBD1. The CDR3 has 14 residues. Germline-derived CDR1 and CDR2 are SGHDT and YYEEEE. J lost 6 bases, V lost 3 bases, and 6 bases had no gene match. Here the CDR3 reads CASSSTGVSNEQFF. Here the CDR3 DNA reads TGTGCCAGCAGCTCAACAGGGGTGAGCAATGAGCAGTTCTTC.